This TCR beta chain was obtained from a study of T-cell memory formation after mild COVID-19. Whole-study findings and limits: Contracting CD8+ clones were enriched in EMRA, CD4+ mainly in CM and EM. In second-wave clones peaking day 37, SARS-CoV-2 specificity remained unconfirmed. Some clones that responded were present in memory (sampled pre-infection), which suggests cross-reactive memory joined.

In the case of this clonotype: The antigen is undetermined.

The length of the CDR3 is 16 residues. Trimming removed 6 bases from V and 5 bases from J; junction bases left unmatched: 11. Looked up from germline, CDR1 is SEHNR and CDR2 is FQNEAQ (reference sequence). 5'RACE with constant-segment primers built TCRalpha and TCRbeta cDNA libraries with UMIs. One entry per CDR3 protein, called by TCRdb with MiXCR from the 5' RACE reads. Of fewer than 650,000 distinct CDR3 sequences in the sample, roughly 21% are singletons; the top ten hold about 8.4%. The source is an adult woman who had mild COVID-19 (a few samples of this study predate the infection). Cell type and time point are not known. The chain recombines TRBV7-9 with TRBJ2-2; 8 bases are shared with TRBD1. The sequenced material came from PBMCs or a T cell subset sorted from them (not recorded which). DNA of the CDR3: TGTGCCAGCAGGGAGACAGGGGCGTCGGGTACCGGGGAGCTGTTTTTT. Protein product: CASRETGASGTGELFF.